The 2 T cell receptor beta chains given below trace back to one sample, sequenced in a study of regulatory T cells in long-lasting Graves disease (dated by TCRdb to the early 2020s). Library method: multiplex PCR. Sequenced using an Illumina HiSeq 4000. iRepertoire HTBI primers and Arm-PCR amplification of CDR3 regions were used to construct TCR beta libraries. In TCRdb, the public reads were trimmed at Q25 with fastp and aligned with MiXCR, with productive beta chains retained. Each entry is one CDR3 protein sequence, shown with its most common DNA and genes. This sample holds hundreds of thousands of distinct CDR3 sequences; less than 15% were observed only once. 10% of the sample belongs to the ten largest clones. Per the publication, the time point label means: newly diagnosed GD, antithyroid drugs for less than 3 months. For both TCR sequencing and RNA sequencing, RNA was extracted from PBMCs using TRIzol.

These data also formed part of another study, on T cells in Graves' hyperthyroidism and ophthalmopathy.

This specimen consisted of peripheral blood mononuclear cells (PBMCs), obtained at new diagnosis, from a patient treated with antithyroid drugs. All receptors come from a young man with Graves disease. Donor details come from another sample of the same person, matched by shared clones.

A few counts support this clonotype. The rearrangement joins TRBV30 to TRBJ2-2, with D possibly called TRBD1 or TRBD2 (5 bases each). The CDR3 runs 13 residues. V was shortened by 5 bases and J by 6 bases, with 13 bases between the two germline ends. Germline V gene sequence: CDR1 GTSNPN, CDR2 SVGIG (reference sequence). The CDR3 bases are TGTGCCTGGCGCGGCTCGGGGCCCGGGGAGCTGTTTTTT. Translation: CAWRGSGPGELFF.

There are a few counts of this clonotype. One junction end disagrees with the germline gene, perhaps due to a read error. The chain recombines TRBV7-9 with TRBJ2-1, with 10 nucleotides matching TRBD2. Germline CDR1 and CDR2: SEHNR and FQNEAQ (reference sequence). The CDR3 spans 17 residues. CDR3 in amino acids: CASSLARLAGVYNGQFF. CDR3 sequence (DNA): TGTGCCAGCAGCTTAGCGAGGCTAGCGGGAGTCTACAATGGGCAGTTCTTC.